This is a list of T cell receptor beta chains from one sample in a study of blood T cells in healthy people across ages. TCRdb analysed the 5' RACE reads with MiXCR anew, one entry per CDR3 protein. Here the sample spans some 780,000 distinct CDR3 sequences, more than 50% being singletons. The specimen sequenced was blood. The source of these receptors is a man aged 40-55 years in good health. Both conserved end residues are part of each CDR3. A D gene is named only where the DNA matches it firmly. The listing skips clone size in some rows; elsewhere it reads once, few, many or a size class.

cdr3_aa	cdr3_nt	clone_size	d_call	cdr3_length	v_call	j_call
CSASIEDRPYNEQFF	TGCAGTGCTAGTATCGAGGACAGACCCTACAATGAGCAGTTCTTC	-	-	15	TRBV20-1	TRBJ2-1
CSASLPRSNSGANVLTF	TGCAGTGCTAGTTTGCCCAGGAGCAATTCTGGGGCCAACGTCCTGACTTTC	few	-	17	TRBV20-1	TRBJ2-6
CASSIAAGTSYEQYF	TGTGCCAGCAGTATAGCGGCAGGGACGTCGTACGAGCAGTACTTC	once	-	15	TRBV7-3	TRBJ2-7
CASNGGPSRTDTQYF	TGTGCCAGCAACGGGGGGCCATCCCGCACAGATACGCAGTATTTT	-	-	15	TRBV2	TRBJ2-3
CASSEPPREDEQYF	TGTGCCAGCAGTGAGCCTCCCCGGGAGGATGAGCAGTACTTC	-	TRBD2	14	TRBV25-1	TRBJ2-5
CASSDSPGGTEAFF	TGTGCCAGCAGTGACTCGCCCGGGGGCACTGAAGCTTTCTTT	-	-	14	TRBV6-5	TRBJ1-1
CASSQDLVYNEQFF	TGCGCCAGCAGCCAAGATCTCGTCTACAATGAGCAGTTCTTC	-	-	14	TRBV4-1	TRBJ2-1
CASSSWPGTVNEQYF	TGTGCCAGCAGCTCTTGGCCTGGGACAGTCAATGAGCAGTACTTC	-	-	15	TRBV21-1	TRBJ2-5
CASSPRGRETQYF	TGTGCCAGCAGCCCGAGGGGGAGGGAGACCCAGTACTTC	few	-	13	TRBV7-9	TRBJ2-5
CSVGSLAGAAGELFF	TGCAGCGTTGGATCGCTAGCGGGAGCGGCCGGGGAGCTGTTTTTT	few	TRBD2	15	TRBV29-1	TRBJ2-2
CASSLPTNGKENIQYF	TGTGCCAGCAGCTTGCCCACTAACGGGAAAGAAAACATTCAGTACTTC	-	-	16	TRBV5-6	TRBJ2-4
CASSYRHLQDYGYTF	TGTGCCAGCAGTTACAGACACCTTCAGGACTATGGCTACACCTTC	-	-	15	TRBV6-2/TRBV6-3	TRBJ1-2
CASSNRYEQYF	TGTGCCAGCAGTAACCGCTACGAGCAGTACTTC	many	-	11	TRBV6-2/TRBV6-3	TRBJ2-7
CASSPRGPGYGYTF	TGTGCCAGCAGCCCAAGGGGGCCCGGCTATGGCTACACCTTC	-	TRBD1	14	TRBV7-2	TRBJ1-2
CASGAPLGGPYNEQFF	TGTGCCAGCGGCGCCCCTCTGGGAGGGCCCTACAATGAGCAGTTCTTC	-	TRBD2	16	TRBV11-2	TRBJ2-1
CASSFRDYYGYTF	TGTGCCAGCAGTTTCCGGGATTACTATGGCTACACCTTC	-	-	13	TRBV12-3/TRBV12-4	TRBJ1-2
CSVARGQDALRYGYTF	TGCAGCGTTGCCAGGGGACAGGACGCCCTACGCTATGGCTACACCTTC	few	TRBD1	16	TRBV29-1	TRBJ1-2
CASSLGGGSEQYF	TGTGCCAGCAGCTTGGGGGGTGGAAGCGAGCAGTACTTC	few	-	13	TRBV7-2	TRBJ2-7
CASSLGKGGPSYNEQFF	TGTGCCAGCAGCTTAGGGAAGGGCGGCCCTTCCTACAATGAGCAGTTCTTC	-	-	17	TRBV7-2	TRBJ2-1
CASSESGSGGCTF	TGTGCCAGCAGTGAGTCGGGATCGGGTGGCTGCACCTTC	-	-	13	TRBV6-4	TRBJ1-2
CASSSEQGQETQYF	TGTGCCAGCAGCTCGGAACAGGGCCAAGAGACCCAGTACTTC	-	-	14	TRBV7-2	TRBJ2-5
CASSYAGTGRTEAFF	TGTGCCAGCAGTTACGCAGGGACAGGGCGCACTGAAGCTTTCTTT	once	TRBD1	15	TRBV6-5	TRBJ1-1
CASSPQGEEQYF	TGTGCCAGCTCACCACAGGGGGAAGAGCAGTACTTC	-	-	12	TRBV18	TRBJ2-7
CASSEGGDSPLHF	TGTGCCAGCAGCGAGGGGGGAGATTCACCCCTCCACTTT	-	-	13	TRBV7-3	TRBJ1-6
CASSTRVGLAGGTGETQYF	TGTGCCAGCAGCACCCGAGTTGGGCTAGCGGGAGGTACCGGAGAGACCCAGTACTTC	-	TRBD2	19	TRBV6-5	TRBJ2-5
CSVEDPTGKFNEQFF	TGCAGCGTTGAAGACCCGACAGGTAAATTCAATGAGCAGTTCTTC	few	-	15	TRBV29-1	TRBJ2-1
CASSEAGDLNEQFF	TGTGCCAGCAGTGAAGCGGGGGACCTCAATGAGCAGTTCTTC	-	TRBD2	14	TRBV25-1	TRBJ2-1
CAIRGTGMNTEAFF	TGTGCCATCAGGGGGACAGGGATGAACACTGAAGCTTTCTTT	-	TRBD1	14	TRBV10-3	TRBJ1-1
CASSLQRPGRDSPLHF	TGTGCCAGCAGTTTACAGAGGCCCGGACGTGATTCACCCCTCCACTTT	-	-	16	TRBV12-3/TRBV12-4	TRBJ1-6
CASSLRGDSYNEQFF	TGTGCCAGCAGCCTCAGGGGCGACTCCTACAATGAGCAGTTCTTC	-	-	15	TRBV7-3	TRBJ2-1
CANSDSAGTEQFF	TGTGCCAATTCGGACAGCGCGGGTACGGAGCAGTTCTTC	few	-	13	TRBV28	TRBJ2-1
CAWSSPGQLNYGYTF	TGTGCCTGGAGTTCCCCGGGACAGCTTAACTATGGTTACACCTTC	-	TRBD1	15	TRBV30	TRBJ1-2
CASSLVGTPKGETQYF	TGTGCCAGCAGCTTAGTTGGGACACCAAAGGGGGAGACCCAGTACTTC	few	-	16	TRBV7-2	TRBJ2-5
CASSLWGIGNQPQHF	TGTGCCAGCAGCTTATGGGGGATAGGGAATCAGCCCCAGCATTTT	-	-	15	TRBV7-2	TRBJ1-5
CASISGRSLYGYTF	TGTGCCAGCATATCAGGGAGATCGCTATATGGCTACACCTTC	few	-	14	TRBV2	TRBJ1-2
CANSPGYFLDGYTF	TGTGCCAACAGCCCAGGGTATTTTCTTGATGGCTACACCTTC	-	-	14	TRBV5-5	TRBJ1-2
CASSTGPQPQHF	TGTGCCAGCAGCACCGGCCCTCAGCCCCAGCATTTT	-	-	12	TRBV12-3/TRBV12-4	TRBJ1-5
CASSLGLANYQETQYF	TGCGCCAGCAGCTTGGGACTAGCGAACTACCAAGAGACCCAGTACTTC	-	TRBD2	16	TRBV5-1	TRBJ2-5
CASSFTASGGEQFF	TGTGCCAGCAGCTTCACGGCTAGCGGCGGAGAGCAGTTCTTC	few	TRBD2	14	TRBV7-7	TRBJ2-1
CASSLVSGDANTQYF	TGTGCTAGCAGCTTAGTGAGCGGGGACGCAAATACGCAGTATTTT	-	TRBD2	15	TRBV7-7	TRBJ2-3
CSVRDLGRTDTQYF	TGCAGCGTGAGGGACTTGGGGCGCACAGATACGCAGTATTTT	many	-	14	TRBV29-1	TRBJ2-3
CASSHGLAGDTDTQYF	TGTGCCAGCAGTCACGGACTAGCGGGGGACACAGATACGCAGTATTTT	-	TRBD2	16	TRBV6-6	TRBJ2-3
CSASWGQSDTQYF	TGCAGTGCTAGTTGGGGACAGTCAGATACGCAGTATTTT	-	TRBD1	13	TRBV20-1	TRBJ2-3
CASSEIPYEQYF	TGTGCCAGCAGTGAAATCCCCTACGAGCAGTACTTC	-	-	12	TRBV25-1	TRBJ2-7
CSARDVTGVRDQPQHF	TGCAGTGCTAGAGATGTGACAGGGGTTAGGGATCAGCCCCAGCATTTT	-	TRBD1	16	TRBV20-1	TRBJ1-5
CASSFLVGRQLQHF	TGTGCCAGCAGCTTCTTGGTGGGTCGACAGCTCCAGCATTTT	-	-	14	TRBV7-2	TRBJ1-5
CSVGDSTDTQYF	TGCAGCGTGGGGGACAGCACAGATACGCAGTATTTT	-	-	12	TRBV29-1	TRBJ2-3
CASSADRANLYGYTF	TGTGCCAGCAGCGCGGACAGGGCGAATCTGTATGGCTACACCTTC	few	TRBD1	15	TRBV7-2	TRBJ1-2
CASREHPQGGEQYF	TGTGCCAGCAGAGAGCATCCGCAAGGAGGGGAGCAGTACTTC	-	-	14	TRBV6-6	TRBJ2-5
CSARVPGATDTQYF	TGCAGTGCTAGAGTCCCGGGAGCCACAGATACGCAGTATTTT	few	-	14	TRBV20-1	TRBJ2-3
CASRAGTGGSYEQYF	TGTGCCAGCAGAGCCGGGACAGGGGGCTCCTACGAGCAGTACTTC	-	TRBD1	15	TRBV12-3/TRBV12-4	TRBJ2-7
CASSYSSEDIQYF	TGTGCCAGCAGTTACTCCTCGGAGGACATTCAGTACTTC	-	-	13	TRBV6-2/TRBV6-3	TRBJ2-4
CAISESTAGGRNEQFF	TGTGCCATCAGTGAGTCGACGGCGGGGGGGCGTAATGAGCAGTTCTTC	-	TRBD2	16	TRBV10-3	TRBJ2-1